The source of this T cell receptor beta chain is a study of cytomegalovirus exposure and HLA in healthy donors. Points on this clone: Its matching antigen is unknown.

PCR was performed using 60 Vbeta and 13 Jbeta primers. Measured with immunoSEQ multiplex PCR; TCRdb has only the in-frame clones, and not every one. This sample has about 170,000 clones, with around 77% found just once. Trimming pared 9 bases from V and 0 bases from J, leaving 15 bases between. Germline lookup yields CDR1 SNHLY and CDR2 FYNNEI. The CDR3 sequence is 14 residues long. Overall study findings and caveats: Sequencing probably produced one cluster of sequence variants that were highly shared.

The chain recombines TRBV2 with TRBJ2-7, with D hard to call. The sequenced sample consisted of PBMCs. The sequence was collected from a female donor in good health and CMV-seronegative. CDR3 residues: CASERNPSSYEQYF. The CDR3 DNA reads TGTGCCAGTGAGAGAAACCCGAGCTCCTACGAGCAGTACTTC.